This entry describes one T cell receptor beta chain. Its antigen is not known. The data were produced by immunoSEQ multiplex PCR, yet TCRdb's version contains in-frame clones alone and is incomplete. The repertoire includes approximately 160,000 clones, 85% to 95% of them detected once, and about 0.9% sits in the top ten. This sample stems from a study of T cell responses to AZD1222 COVID-19 vaccine. Study at large: Researchers grouped second doses given at about 4 or about 12 weeks into one pool. Findings and caveats of the study: CD4 TCRs linked to vaccination spanned spike, dominating at 160-218 and 743-854. Sampling that yielded the repertoires occurred only after the peak T cell response.

V shed 6 bases, J shed 5 bases, and the junction held 4 bases outside the gene matches. CDR1 is SNHLY and CDR2 is FYNNEI in the germline V gene. CDR3 size: 15 residues. The clonotype was recovered from an adult in good health. The source material was peripheral blood, sampled on day 0 of AZD1222 vaccination. The chain combines TRBV2 with TRBJ1-6; the match to TRBD1 covers 10 bases. CDR3 sequence reads: CASSGQGGDNSPLHF. DNA for the CDR3: TGTGCCAGCAGCGGACAGGGGGGAGATAATTCACCCCTCCACTTT.